This TCR beta chain was obtained from a study of blood T cell repertoires in COVID-19 (dated by TCRdb to 2018 to 2021). Turning to the overall study: Collaborator samples came from the United States, Italy and Spain and covered acute and convalescent phases of COVID-19. The prospective study material was composed of cDNA or gDNA derived from T cells, B-cell-depleted T cells, or PBMCs. Subjects who had been exposed to COVID-19, were actively infected with it, or had recovered from it provided the deeply sampled blood TCRbeta repertoires that made up the dataset. The repertoires were released in a freely available public database meant as a resource for research on the immune response to SARS-CoV-2. Samples came from the ongoing ImmuneRACE study (first 160 participants) plus 1,254 subjects from 6 global collaborators. Nearly every sample came with metadata listing a de-identified subject ID, COVID-19 status, age in years and sex. Where HLA class I and class II types were available, the types were taken from metadata supplied by the sample provider, not from assay-based typing. Here is what the overall study found, with its caveats: Clinical and demographic metadata were provided uncurated, with the amount varying by source and participant.

As regards this clone: Which antigen it targets is not known. The sample holds no much larger clone one base away, and base qualities are not on file.

The CDR3 covers 16 residues, taking in both the cysteine and the phenylalanine. Only the CDR3 DNA stays, 48 bases, in frame from base 1. As encoded in the germline V gene (reference sequence), CDR1 is MNHEY while CDR2 is SMNVEV. The V end loses 5 bases and the J end loses 9 bases, and a stretch of 20 bases separates them. TCRbeta CDR3 regions were amplified from genomic DNA by means of the immunoSEQ Assay, a bias-controlled multiplex PCR. Turning to the authors' computational methods: The number of nucleated cells in each sample was estimated by amplification of reference gene primers within the assay. To quantify the absolute abundance of each unique TCRbeta CDR3 rearrangement, sequence reads were collapsed and filtered. Productive Simpson clonality was computed per sample as the square root of Simpson's diversity index over productive rearrangements. TCRdb re-hosts the immuneACCESS table, in-frame sequences only. Its copies lack some clones; in the studies checked, an unresolved V gene accounts for under half of them, and the cause for the rest is not known. D and trimming were read from the DNA, whereas the V and J calls and clone size are those reported in that table. In this sample the table shows about 140,000 clones, about 80% of which occur a single time. In total, the top ten clones hold under 5% of the sample.

Whole blood was collected in K2EDTA tubes by collaborating institutions according to the institutions' own protocols. For TCRbeta analysis, collaborators shipped samples in one of three forms: frozen whole blood, isolated PBMCs, or DNA extracted from either of those sample types. The material sequenced was peripheral blood. The chain is made from TRBV27 and TRBJ1-6; a weak D assignment points to TRBD1 (6 bases agree). The receptor comes from a woman aged 55-70 years with acute or convalescent COVID-19. The DNA is TGTGCCAGCAGTCTAGAGACAGGCAGACTCACTTCACCCCTCCACTTT. The resulting protein is CASSLETGRLTSPLHF.